Listed below are T cell receptor beta chains from one sample, sequenced in a study of blood T cell repertoires in COVID-19. Profiling relied on immunoSEQ multiplex PCR, and the TCRdb table lists in-frame clones only, not all of them. The sample carries tens of thousands of clones, 65% to 90% recorded once. The sequencing input was peripheral blood. All receptors derive from a woman aged 55-70 years with acute or convalescent COVID-19. The CDR3 runs from the conserved cysteine through the conserved F or W. A D gene is named only where the DNA matches it firmly. Size is stated for part of the rows, as once, few or many counts, or as a class when the clone is expanded.

size	V	D	J	DNA	CDR3
.	TRBV7-9	.	TRBJ2-2	TGTGCCAGCAGACTTGCGTCAGGAGGGGCCGGGGAGCTGTTTTTT	CASRLASGGAGELFF
.	TRBV7-9	.	TRBJ2-4	TGTGCCAGCACCACGGAGAGGGCCGGAGGGGCCAAAAACATTCAGTACTTC	CASTTERAGGAKNIQYF
.	TRBV5-1	.	TRBJ1-3	TGCGCCAGCAGCTTGCAGGGCCAGGGGGGAAACACCATATATTTT	CASSLQGQGGNTIYF
once	TRBV3-1/TRBV3-2	TRBD1	TRBJ1-1	TGTGCCAGCAGCATTCGGACAGGGCAGAACACTGAAGCTTTCTTT	CASSIRTGQNTEAFF
.	TRBV7-2	TRBD2	TRBJ2-5	TGTGCCAGCAGCTTTGACGCGGGAGGCCAAGAGACCCAGTACTTC	CASSFDAGGQETQYF
.	TRBV30	.	TRBJ1-3	TGTGCCGGGGATCCGGGACAAGGCTCTGGAAACACCATATATTTT	CAGDPGQGSGNTIYF
.	TRBV10-2	TRBD1	TRBJ2-5	TGCGCCAGCAGTGAAAGAGGGACAGGGAAAGAGACCCAGTACTTC	CASSERGTGKETQYF
.	TRBV30	.	TRBJ1-3	TGTGCCTGGAGAATAACGGCTCAGGGTTATTCAAACACCATATATTTT	CAWRITAQGYSNTIYF
.	TRBV27	TRBD2	TRBJ2-7	TGTGCCAGCAGCCCCAAACTAGCGGGAGGTAGCTCCTACGAGCAGTACTTC	CASSPKLAGGSSYEQYF
.	TRBV7-9	.	TRBJ1-1	TGTGCCAGCAGCTCAGGGATGAACACTGAAGCTTTCTTT	CASSSGMNTEAFF
.	TRBV7-9	.	TRBJ1-1	TGTGCCAGCAGCCACGACTTACGTGAAGCTTTCTTT	CASSHDLREAFF
.	TRBV7-2	.	TRBJ1-5	TGTGCCAGCAGCTTACAAGGGCCGGTTGGGCCGACTAACAATCAGCCCCAGCATTTT	CASSLQGPVGPTNNQPQHF
.	TRBV7-2	TRBD2	TRBJ2-1	TGTGCCAGCAGCTTAGAGGTTAGCGGGGGTACCGGTGAGCAGTTCTTC	CASSLEVSGGTGEQFF
.	TRBV7-6	.	TRBJ1-4	TGTGCCAGCAGCTTAGGGCCCCCCCCGTTCGCCCTTGAAAAACTGTTTTTT	CASSLGPPPFALEKLFF
once	TRBV14	TRBD2	TRBJ2-7	TGTGCCAGCAGTCCCCGACTAGCGGGGCACTACGAGCAGTACTTC	CASSPRLAGHYEQYF
few	TRBV9	TRBD2	TRBJ2-1	TGTGCCAGCAGCGTTGAAGCGGGGGCATTCTACAATGAGCAGTTCTTC	CASSVEAGAFYNEQFF
.	TRBV5-5	.	TRBJ2-1	TGTGCCAGCAGCAGACAGGAGAACTCCTACAATGAGCAGTTCTTC	CASSRQENSYNEQFF
few	TRBV7-3	.	TRBJ2-1	TGTGCCAGCAGCTTAGTACGGGACAATGAGCAGTTCTTC	CASSLVRDNEQFF
.	TRBV7-2	TRBD1	TRBJ1-2	TGTGCCAGCAGCCCGACAGGGGCCAGCTATGGCTACACCTTC	CASSPTGASYGYTF
few	TRBV18	.	TRBJ1-5	TGTGCCAGCTCACCAGGGAGCTCCGGCAATCAGCCCCAGCATTTT	CASSPGSSGNQPQHF
.	TRBV9	.	TRBJ2-3	TGTGCCAGCAGCGTAGAACTAGCTCCAGATACGCAGTATTTT	CASSVELAPDTQYF
.	TRBV7-8	TRBD1	TRBJ1-1	TGTGCCAGCAGCTTACTACCGGGACAGATAAACACTGAAGCTTTCTTT	CASSLLPGQINTEAFF
.	TRBV4-1	TRBD1	TRBJ1-5	TGCGCCAGCAGCCCCGGGACAGGTTATAGCAATCAGCCCCAGCATTTT	CASSPGTGYSNQPQHF
once	TRBV2	.	TRBJ1-6	TGTGCCAGCAGTGAACGGACCAGGGCAGGGTCACCCCTCCACTTT	CASSERTRAGSPLHF
.	TRBV5-1	.	TRBJ1-6	TGCGCCAGCAGCTGGAGGCAATCGACGGATTCACCCCTCCACTTT	CASSWRQSTDSPLHF
.	TRBV3-1/TRBV3-2	.	TRBJ2-1	TGTGCCAGCAAGGGGCAGGGTCAGGGCAATGAGCAGTTCTTC	CASKGQGQGNEQFF
.	TRBV19	TRBD1	TRBJ1-2	TGTGCCAGTAGTGATCCGGGACAGTCGACGTGGGGCTACACCTTC	CASSDPGQSTWGYTF
.	TRBV7-9	.	TRBJ2-2	TGTGCCAGCAGCTTAGAGGGGATGGGCACCGGGGAGCTGTTTTTT	CASSLEGMGTGELFF
.	TRBV4-1	.	TRBJ2-1	TGCGCCAGCAGCCAAGTGGCCAGGAGGATTGAGCAGTTCTTC	CASSQVARRIEQFF
.	TRBV6-5	TRBD2	TRBJ2-7	TGTGCCAGCAGTAGAACTAGCGGGGGGTTCTACGAGCAGTACTTC	CASSRTSGGFYEQYF
.	TRBV2	.	TRBJ2-1	TGTGCCAGCAGTGAAGATGTGAATACGGGGAATGAGCAGTTCTTC	CASSEDVNTGNEQFF
.	TRBV3-1/TRBV3-2	.	TRBJ1-3	TGTGCCAGCAGCCCCAGTGGAAACACCATATATTTT	CASSPSGNTIYF
once	TRBV28	TRBD1	TRBJ1-2	TGTGCCAGCAGTCTTCCTTCAAGGGGGCGGGGCTACACCTTC	CASSLPSRGRGYTF
.	TRBV5-1	TRBD1	TRBJ2-2	TGCGCCAGCAGCGAACTAGTTGACAGGGCCGGGGAGCTGTTTTTT	CASSELVDRAGELFF
.	TRBV6-4	TRBD2	TRBJ2-2	TGTGCCAGCAGTTCCGGACTAGCGGGGGACACCGGGGAGCTGTTTTTT	CASSSGLAGDTGELFF
.	TRBV7-9	TRBD1	TRBJ2-2	TGTGCCAGCAGCCTCTCAGGGGGTTCCGGCACCGGGGAGCTGTTTTTT	CASSLSGGSGTGELFF
.	TRBV6-5	.	TRBJ1-3	TGTGCCAGCAGCCTAGAGGCGCGAAACACCATATATTTT	CASSLEARNTIYF
.	TRBV3-1/TRBV3-2	.	TRBJ2-3	TGTGCCAGCAGCCAAGAAGGATGGGCACAGGGCCCAGATACGCAGTATTTT	CASSQEGWAQGPDTQYF
.	TRBV3-1/TRBV3-2	.	TRBJ1-4	TGTGCCAGCAGCCATTTACGGGGGGCTGAAGAAAAACTGTTTTTT	CASSHLRGAEEKLFF
.	TRBV19	.	TRBJ2-5	TGTGCCAGTAGTATAAGCTTAGACTTCCAAGAGACCCAGTACTTC	CASSISLDFQETQYF
.	TRBV7-2	.	TRBJ2-3	TGTGCCAGCACCCCATTCGGTCAAGATACGCAGTATTTT	CASTPFGQDTQYF
.	TRBV5-1	.	TRBJ1-5	TGCGCCAGCAGCTTTGGCGGAGGGAGTCAGCCCCAGCATTTT	CASSFGGGSQPQHF
.	TRBV3-1/TRBV3-2	TRBD2	TRBJ2-2	TGTGCCAGCAGCCGGACTAGCGGACGGGGGGAGCTGTTTTTT	CASSRTSGRGELFF
once	TRBV10-2	.	TRBJ2-5	TGCGCCAGCAGTGAGTCGCCTAGCGCCCAAGAGACCCAGTACTTC	CASSESPSAQETQYF
once	TRBV11-3	TRBD1	TRBJ1-4	TGTGCCAGCAGCTTATCAGACAGGGGGGGACGTAATGAAAAACTGTTTTTT	CASSLSDRGGRNEKLFF
.	TRBV15	.	TRBJ1-5	TGTGCCACCAGCAGGAGAGAGGGCAATCAGCCCCAGCATTTT	CATSRREGNQPQHF
.	TRBV12-3/TRBV12-4	TRBD1	TRBJ1-2	TGTGCCAGCAGGGGACAGGCAAATGGCTACACCTTC	CASRGQANGYTF
.	TRBV2	TRBD2	TRBJ2-7	TGTGCCAGCAGGGCTAGCGGGGGTTTAGAATCCTACGAGCAGTACTTC	CASRASGGLESYEQYF
.	TRBV9	.	TRBJ2-1	TGTGCCAGCAGCGTAGGAGTTCGGTTGCGTGAAGATGAGCAGTTCTTC	CASSVGVRLREDEQFF
.	TRBV24-1	.	TRBJ2-5	TGTGCCACCAGTGATTCGCGTCCAGAGACCCAGTACTTC	CATSDSRPETQYF
.	TRBV6-2/TRBV6-3	TRBD1	TRBJ2-5	TGTGCCAGCAGTTACCCGCAGGGGACAGTACAAGAGACCCAGTACTTC	CASSYPQGTVQETQYF
.	TRBV12-5	TRBD2	TRBJ2-7	TGTGCTAGTGGTGGACTAGCGGGAGCCCACGCGCTTGGGCAGTACTTC	CASGGLAGAHALGQYF
.	TRBV19	.	TRBJ1-2	TGTGCCAGTAACGATCAGGGGAGGGGTGGCTACACCTTC	CASNDQGRGGYTF
once	TRBV19	.	TRBJ2-7	TGTGCCAGTAGTATGTACGGGGACACCTACGAGCAGTACTTC	CASSMYGDTYEQYF
.	TRBV30	.	TRBJ1-1	TGTGCCTGGAGGGAGGGGGGGAAGCTGAACACTGAAGCTTTCTTT	CAWREGGKLNTEAFF
.	TRBV19	TRBD1	TRBJ1-5	TGTGCCAGTAGTGGCCAGGGACAGCTTAGCAATCAGCCCCAGCATTTT	CASSGQGQLSNQPQHF
.	TRBV14	.	TRBJ1-2	TGTGCCAGCAGCCGAGAAGACGGGAGGAACTATGGCTACACCTTC	CASSREDGRNYGYTF
.	TRBV6-6	.	TRBJ2-7	TGTGCCAGCAGTTACTCGACAAACACCTACGAGCAGTACTTC	CASSYSTNTYEQYF
.	TRBV11-3	.	TRBJ2-7	TGTGCCAGCAGCTTTCCGGGAGTTACCTACGAGCAGTACTTC	CASSFPGVTYEQYF